The present T cell receptor (beta chain) was sequenced within a study of post-analysis software for immune sequencing data. The study's findings and limits: When compared against controls, multiple sclerosis patients showed significantly lower normalized Chao1 diversity. Four or five TRBV segments, including TRBV5-6, TRBV5-1 and TRBV20-1, were more frequent in patients than controls.

This clonotype was recorded a few times. Its specificity is not known. The germline CDR1 and CDR2 sequences are SGHVS and FNYEAQ. V was shortened by 4 bases and J by 8 bases, with 11 bases between the two germline ends. The CDR3 spans 12 residues. Carried by the TCR beta cDNA libraries were unique molecular identifiers. TCRdb itself ran the PCR reads through MiXCR, one entry per CDR3 protein. Among about 430,000 distinct CDR3 sequences listed, 39% were seen once. This rearrangement joins TRBV7-6 to TRBJ1-2, with TRBD1 as a possible D gene (5 bases). Input material: blood. The receptor was derived from a girl aged 2 to 10 with multiple sclerosis. The CDR3 nucleotides read TGTGCCAGCAGCTCGGGTCGGGGGGGCTACACCTTC. Encoded protein: CASSSGRGGYTF.